The clone carrying this T cell receptor beta chain showed up just a few times. Germline assignment: CDR1 MNHEY and CDR2 SVGEGT. This CDR3 has 15 amino acids. Trimming took 2 bases from V and 3 from J, leaving 11 bases between them. This sample stems from a study of blood T cell repertoires in COVID-19. Sequenced by immunoSEQ multiplex PCR; TCRdb stores in-frame clones only, minus some. This sample has tens of thousands of clones, with roughly 85% found just once. The V call is TRBV6-2 or TRBV6-3, the J call TRBJ1-5; D is unclear. The specimen sequenced was peripheral blood. The receptor comes from a man of 80 years or more with acute or convalescent COVID-19. CDR3 nucleotides: TGTGCCAGCAGTTACGCCAGAGGGATCAATCAGCCCCAGCATTTT. It specifies CASSYARGINQPQHF.